The rows below give T cell receptor beta chains drawn from one sample of a study of blood T cells in healthy people across ages. In TCRdb, the 5' RACE reads were re-called with MiXCR into one record per CDR3 protein. The sample yields some 1.5 million distinct CDR3 sequences, 25% to 30% seen once. The sample consisted of blood. Receptors originate from a woman aged 30 to 39 in good health. Each CDR3 is given with its conserved first and last residue. A D gene is named only where the DNA matches it firmly. Where a row states a size, it is once, few, many or the class of an expanded clone; other rows omit it.

clone size	V gene	D gene	J gene	CDR3 protein	CDR3 DNA
many	TRBV7-3	.	TRBJ1-5	CASSFPGCQPQHF	TGTGCCAGCAGCTTTCCAGGGTGCCAGCCCCAGCATTTT
.	TRBV12-3/TRBV12-4	TRBD2	TRBJ2-7	CASSFASGGQYF	TGTGCCAGCAGTTTTGCTTCGGGGGGGCAGTACTTC
many	TRBV7-2	.	TRBJ2-3	CASSLRLGGTDTQYF	TGTGCCAGCAGCTTAAGGCTGGGAGGCACAGATACGCAGTATTTT
.	TRBV11-2	.	TRBJ1-4	CASSTTGSNEKLFF	TGTGCCAGCAGCACCACAGGGTCAAATGAAAAACTGTTTTTT
.	TRBV13	.	TRBJ2-7	CASSLARLEDYEQYF	TGTGCCAGCAGCTTAGCGCGACTCGAAGACTACGAGCAGTACTTC
.	TRBV7-2	TRBD2	TRBJ2-7	CASRSPGLAIYEQYF	TGTGCCAGCAGATCTCCGGGACTAGCGATTTACGAGCAGTACTTC
few	TRBV6-2/TRBV6-3	TRBD2	TRBJ2-7	CASNSMLAGGHEQYF	TGTGCCAGCAACTCCATGCTAGCGGGAGGACACGAGCAGTACTTC
.	TRBV7-2	.	TRBJ2-5	CASSLRGPLSREQYF	TGTGCCAGCAGCTTAAGGGGACCCCTCTCTCGAGAGCAGTACTTC
few	TRBV4-1	TRBD2	TRBJ2-7	CASSQGWVSGGYSYEQYF	TGCGCCAGCAGCCAAGGATGGGTGAGCGGGGGGTACTCCTACGAGCAGTACTTC
few	TRBV5-1	.	TRBJ2-3	CASKFLVSDTQYF	TGCGCCAGCAAATTTCTAGTCTCAGATACGCAGTATTTT
few	TRBV12-3/TRBV12-4	.	TRBJ2-5	CASSDPQMGETQYF	TGTGCCAGCAGTGACCCTCAGATGGGGGAGACCCAGTACTTC
few	TRBV5-4	.	TRBJ1-4	CASSPRGVEKLFF	TGTGCCAGCAGCCCCAGGGGTGTTGAAAAACTGTTTTTT
.	TRBV20-1	TRBD1	TRBJ1-4	CSARVVQGTNEKLFF	TGCAGTGCTAGAGTAGTACAGGGGACTAATGAAAAACTGTTTTTT
.	TRBV5-5	TRBD1	TRBJ2-7	CASSAQPGQATEQYF	TGTGCCAGCAGCGCGCAACCGGGACAGGCCACTGAGCAGTACTTC
few	TRBV19	TRBD1	TRBJ2-5	CASSHTGAQETQYF	TGTGCCAGTAGTCATACAGGGGCACAAGAGACCCAGTACTTC
.	TRBV27	.	TRBJ1-1	CASSLYLSRRNTEAFF	TGTGCCAGCAGCCTGTATTTATCGAGGCGGAACACTGAAGCTTTCTTT
.	TRBV29-1	.	TRBJ2-2	CSVGENTGELFF	TGCAGCGTTGGTGAGAACACCGGGGAGCTGTTTTTT
.	TRBV7-9	.	TRBJ2-1	CASSLNAGTYNEQFF	TGTGCCAGCAGCTTAAATGCGGGTACCTACAATGAGCAGTTCTTC
.	TRBV2	.	TRBJ2-5	CASRSGIGETQYF	TGTGCCAGCAGATCGGGGATAGGGGAGACCCAGTACTTC
few	TRBV6-1	.	TRBJ1-5	CASKPFPWVLQPQHF	TGTGCCAGCAAACCCTTTCCATGGGTACTTCAGCCCCAGCATTTT
.	TRBV4-1	.	TRBJ2-5	CASSQLLGGGMETQYF	TGCGCCAGCAGCCAACTATTAGGAGGAGGGATGGAGACCCAGTACTTC
few	TRBV20-1	TRBD2	TRBJ2-1	CSAGISGGAEFEQFF	TGCAGTGCTGGAATCTCGGGGGGGGCTGAGTTTGAGCAGTTCTTC
.	TRBV29-1	.	TRBJ1-1	CSANLAVNPEAFF	TGCAGCGCGAACCTAGCGGTGAATCCTGAAGCTTTCTTT
.	TRBV30	.	TRBJ2-1	CAWSGGSSANEQFF	TGTGCCTGGAGTGGCGGATCTAGCGCGAATGAGCAGTTCTTC
few	TRBV6-5	.	TRBJ1-1	CASTRRHQAEAFF	TGTGCCAGCACCCGACGGCACCAGGCTGAAGCTTTCTTT
.	TRBV12-3/TRBV12-4	TRBD1	TRBJ1-4	CASSPRGDEVEKLFF	TGTGCCAGCAGTCCCAGGGGGGACGAGGTTGAAAAACTGTTTTTT
many	TRBV20-1	TRBD2	TRBJ2-1	CSAPKVAGGPHEQFF	TGCAGTGCCCCCAAGGTTGCGGGAGGGCCTCATGAGCAGTTCTTC
.	TRBV12-3/TRBV12-4	TRBD1	TRBJ2-4	CASGPQGAGTKNIQYF	TGTGCCAGCGGTCCACAGGGGGCCGGAACCAAAAACATTCAGTACTTC
.	TRBV28	TRBD2	TRBJ2-4	CASSYGRGTYF	TGTGCCAGCAGTTATGGGAGGGGTACGTACTTC
.	TRBV12-3/TRBV12-4	.	TRBJ2-1	CASSFALGAAFIDEQFF	TGTGCCAGCAGTTTCGCCTTGGGGGCGGCGTTTATAGATGAGCAGTTCTTC
many	TRBV10-1	.	TRBJ2-3	CASSAVDDTQYF	TGCGCCAGCAGTGCCGTTGACGATACGCAGTATTTT
few	TRBV10-3	.	TRBJ2-3	CATGQTDTQYF	TGTGCCACGGGGCAGACAGATACGCAGTATTTT
few	TRBV20-1	TRBD1	TRBJ2-1	CSARATGKGSEQFF	TGCAGTGCTAGAGCGACAGGGAAAGGGAGTGAGCAGTTCTTC
.	TRBV5-1	TRBD1	TRBJ2-3	CASSALETGGSTDTQYF	TGCGCCAGCAGCGCCCTTGAGACAGGGGGCAGCACAGATACGCAGTATTTT
many	TRBV4-3	TRBD2	TRBJ2-3	CASSQVTSGKSVDTQYF	TGCGCCAGCAGCCAAGTCACTAGCGGGAAGTCGGTAGATACGCAGTATTTT
.	TRBV7-2	TRBD2	TRBJ2-7	CASSLEVSGRVAYEQYF	TGTGCCAGCAGCTTGGAGGTGAGCGGGAGGGTCGCCTACGAGCAGTACTTC
once	TRBV10-1	TRBD2	TRBJ2-1	CASSPRLAGAMNEQFF	TGCGCCAGCAGTCCCAGACTAGCGGGAGCCATGAATGAGCAGTTCTTC
.	TRBV4-3	.	TRBJ2-1	CASSQDRVHQGDDNEQFF	TGCGCCAGCAGCCAAGATCGCGTCCACCAGGGTGATGACAATGAGCAGTTCTTC
few	TRBV27	TRBD1	TRBJ2-7	CASSRQGAREYEQYF	TGTGCCAGCAGTAGACAGGGGGCCAGGGAATACGAGCAGTACTTC
.	TRBV6-2/TRBV6-3	.	TRBJ2-7	CASSPLRDGYSYEQYF	TGTGCCAGCAGCCCACTCCGGGACGGCTACTCCTACGAGCAGTACTTC
.	TRBV7-2	.	TRBJ2-6	CASSSSRGADVLTF	TGTGCCAGCAGCTCCAGCAGAGGGGCCGACGTCCTGACTTTC